This T cell receptor (beta chain) is from a study of Graves' ophthalmopathy and Graves' hyperthyroidism. The table lists this clonotype with many counts. In germline, CDR1 is DFQATT, CDR2 SNEGSKA (reference sequence). With 4 bases removed from V and 5 bases from J, the gap between germline ends came to 14 bases. The CDR3 has 13 amino acids. From RNA, the CDR3 regions of TCR beta chains were amplified and sequenced. Amplification began with first-round RT-PCR using HTBI primers, then second-round multiplex PCR was performed. In TCRdb, the multiplex PCR reads were re-called with MiXCR into one record per CDR3 protein. The table records hundreds of thousands of distinct CDR3 sequences, around 20% of them present only once.

The rearrangement joins TRBV20-1 to TRBJ2-5; perhaps D is TRBD1 or TRBD2 (5 bases each). Sequencing was performed on peripheral blood. This sequence was found in a young woman with stable Graves' hyperthyroidism. DNA for the CDR3: TGCAGTGCTATTGGGACCTGGGGGGAGACCCAGTACTTC. Residues: CSAIGTWGETQYF.